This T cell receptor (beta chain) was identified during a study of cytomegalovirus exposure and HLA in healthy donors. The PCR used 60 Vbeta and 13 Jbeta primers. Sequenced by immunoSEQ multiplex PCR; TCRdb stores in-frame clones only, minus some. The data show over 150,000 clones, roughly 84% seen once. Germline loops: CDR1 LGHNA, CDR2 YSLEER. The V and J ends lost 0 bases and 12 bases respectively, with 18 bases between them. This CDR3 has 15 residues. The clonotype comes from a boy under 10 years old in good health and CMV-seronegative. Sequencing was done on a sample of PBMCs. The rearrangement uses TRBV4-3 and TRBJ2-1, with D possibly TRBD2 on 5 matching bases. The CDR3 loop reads CASSQEVNDLRVQFF. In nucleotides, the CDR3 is TGCGCCAGCAGCCAAGAGGTAAACGATTTGCGGGTGCAGTTCTTC.